The sequence of this TCR beta chain was determined in a study of blood T cell repertoires in COVID-19. Study in general: Samples representing acute and convalescent COVID-19 were sourced from the United States, Italy and Spain. T cells, B-cell-depleted T cells, or PBMCs supplied cDNA or gDNA.

Per the original methods: It was from reference gene primer amplification that nucleated cell counts were estimated. Assay: immunoSEQ multiplex PCR; the TCRdb copy retains only in-frame clones and omits some. That table furnishes V, J and clone size, whereas the DNA furnished D and trimming. The data contain approximately 230,000 clones, about 85% of them singletons. Cohorts were assigned according to the clinical history that participants reported. This CDR3 spans 12 amino acids. CDR1 and CDR2 (germline): MDHEN, SYDVKM. Deletions cut 5 bases from V and 3 bases from J, with 7 bases between. J is TRBJ1-1 and V is TRBV28; no definite D call. This clonotype was obtained from a young woman with acute COVID-19. Source material: PBMCs or T cells enriched from blood (not recorded which). Here the CDR3 reads CASSAPDTEAFF. The CDR3 nucleotides read TGTGCCAGCAGTGCCCCGGACACTGAAGCTTTCTTT.